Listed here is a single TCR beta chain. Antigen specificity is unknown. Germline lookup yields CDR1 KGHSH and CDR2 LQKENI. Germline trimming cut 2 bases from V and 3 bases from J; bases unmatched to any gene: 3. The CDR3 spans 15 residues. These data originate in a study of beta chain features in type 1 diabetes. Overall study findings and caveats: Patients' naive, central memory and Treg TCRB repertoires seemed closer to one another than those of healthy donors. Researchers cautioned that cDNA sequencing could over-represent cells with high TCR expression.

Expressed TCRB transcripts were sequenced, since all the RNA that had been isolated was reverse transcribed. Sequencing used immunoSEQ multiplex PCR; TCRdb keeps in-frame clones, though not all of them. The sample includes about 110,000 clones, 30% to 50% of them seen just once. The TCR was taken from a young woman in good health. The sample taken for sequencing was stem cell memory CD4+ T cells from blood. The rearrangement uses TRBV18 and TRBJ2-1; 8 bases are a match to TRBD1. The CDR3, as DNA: TGTGCCAGCTCACCATTTGACAGGGGCTACAATGAGCAGTTCTTC. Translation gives CASSPFDRGYNEQFF. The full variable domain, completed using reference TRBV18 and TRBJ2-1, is NAGVMQNPRHLVRRRGQEARLRCSPMKGHSHVYWYRQLPEEGLKFMVYLQKENIIDESGMPKERFSAEFPKEGPSILRIQQVVRGDSAAYFCASSPFDRGYNEQFFGPGTRLTVL.